This TCR beta chain was found in a study of spatial heterogeneity in lung cancer. Turning to the study itself: The average count in raw reads for each unique TCR and UMI combination exceeded 9.5 appearances.

The sample's time point: sample taken at primary tumor resection. Unsorted whole RNA of tumor, nontumor lung or frozen PBMC was sequenced. Remarks on this clonotype: Its target is not known.

Study results and limitations: The number of expanded tumor alpha and beta chains correlated with mutation number.

V dropped 5 bases and J dropped 3; count of bases not matched to a gene: 10. The CDR3 loop spans 18 amino acids. CDR1 and CDR2 (germline): SGHTA, FQGNSA. TCRdb processed the 5' RACE reads anew with MiXCR; each CDR3 protein has one entry. The profile shows about 1,400 distinct CDR3 sequences, around 15% of them singletons. Here the sequenced sample was lung tumor tissue, taken at surgery. The rearrangement uses TRBV7-2 and TRBJ2-7, with 16 bases that match TRBD2. The receptor was isolated from a male donor with early-stage non-small cell lung cancer. The CDR3 DNA is TGTGCCAGCAGCCACGGGACTAGCGGGAGGGCCTACAGCTACGAGCAGTACTTC. Its translation is CASSHGTSGRAYSYEQYF.